The rows below give T cell receptor beta chains drawn from one sample of a study of blood T cell repertoires in COVID-19. The table came from immunoSEQ multiplex PCR; TCRdb's copy has only in-frame clones and leaves some out. The sample includes more than 80,000 clones, approximately 86% of them seen just once. Source material: peripheral blood. The source is a woman over 75 with COVID-19, enrolled during active disease. The CDR3 runs from the conserved cysteine through the conserved F or W.

cdr3_aa: CASSPLAGLETQYF
v_call: TRBV5-1

cdr3_aa: CASSQVGGSSETQYF
v_call: TRBV4-1

cdr3_aa: CASSSSAGQGSKNIQYF
v_call: TRBV7-9

cdr3_aa: CTSSQVTREPGEQFF
v_call: TRBV1

cdr3_aa: CASSLLGSGYEQFF
v_call: TRBV27

cdr3_aa: CASSETAVAKNIQYF
v_call: TRBV28

cdr3_aa: CASSLGAGNTIYF
v_call: TRBV5-1

cdr3_aa: CASSRDRSYEQYF
v_call: TRBV2

cdr3_aa: CASSQVFLAGASSTGELFF
v_call: TRBV4-3

cdr3_aa: CASRSTELVEKLFF
v_call: TRBV2

cdr3_aa: CASSFPGGYEQYF
v_call: TRBV27

cdr3_aa: CASNGEGSYNEQFF
v_call: TRBV7-9

cdr3_aa: CASSYGPTNEKLFF
v_call: TRBV6-2/TRBV6-3

cdr3_aa: CASRQLWGPQHF
v_call: TRBV27

cdr3_aa: CASSLSGPGQGLNTEAFF
v_call: TRBV27